The sequence of this TCR beta chain was determined in a study of shared clonotypes between healthy human individuals. Study outcomes and limitations: Researchers sampled only blood; tissue repertoires likely differ. Between a handful of donors, naive CD4 clonotypes were shared at a level of about 5%.

Several immunoSEQ plates held equal portions of the genomic DNA taken from each subset. Assay: immunoSEQ multiplex PCR; the TCRdb copy retains only in-frame clones and omits some. The sample records fewer than 3 million clones, around 92% being singletons. Remarks on this clone: Its cognate antigen is unknown.

The CDR3 is 15 amino acids. CDR1 and CDR2 from the germline V gene are MDHEN and SYDVKM. J gave up 5 bases and V 6 bases, and 8 bases lay outside the gene matches. The sequencing sample was made of naive CD4+ T cells from PBMCs. Documented subset: CD45RA+ positively selected. The receptor's source is a man aged 18 to 29 in good health. Some clones in this sample may be carry-over from other donors' samples. The chain is built from TRBV28 and TRBJ1-5, with 9 bases lining up with TRBD1. In DNA, the CDR3 is TGTGCCAGCAGATTGGCGGACAGGGGCCATCAGCCCCAGCATTTT. It is translated as CASRLADRGHQPQHF.